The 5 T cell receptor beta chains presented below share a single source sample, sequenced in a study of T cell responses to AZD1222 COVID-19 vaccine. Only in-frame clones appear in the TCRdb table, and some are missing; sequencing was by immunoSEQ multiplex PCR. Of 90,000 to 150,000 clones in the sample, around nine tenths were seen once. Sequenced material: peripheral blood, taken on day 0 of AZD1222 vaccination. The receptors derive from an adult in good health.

CDR3 in amino acids: CASSRLSTVNEQFF. The CDR3 DNA is TGTGCCAGCAGCCGCCTTTCAACCGTCAATGAGCAGTTCTTC. This chain joins TRBV7-6 and TRBJ2-1; D call uncertain. Trimming left V 5 bases short and J 6 bases short, with 14 bases between. CDR1 and CDR2 from the germline V gene are SGHVS and FNYEAQ. There are 14 residues in the CDR3.

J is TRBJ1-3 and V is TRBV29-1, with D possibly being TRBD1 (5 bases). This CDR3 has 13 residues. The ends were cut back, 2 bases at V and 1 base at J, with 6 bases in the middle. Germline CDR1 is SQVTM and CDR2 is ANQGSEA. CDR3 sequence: CSVERGSGNTIYF. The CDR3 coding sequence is TGCAGCGTTGAAAGGGGTTCTGGAAACACCATATATTTT.

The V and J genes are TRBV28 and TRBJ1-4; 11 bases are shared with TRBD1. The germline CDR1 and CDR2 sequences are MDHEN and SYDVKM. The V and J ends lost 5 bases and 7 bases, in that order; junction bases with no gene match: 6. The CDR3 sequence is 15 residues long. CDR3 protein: CASSPTGTGGEKLFF. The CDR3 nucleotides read TGTGCCAGCAGTCCCACCGGGACAGGGGGTGAAAAACTGTTTTTT.

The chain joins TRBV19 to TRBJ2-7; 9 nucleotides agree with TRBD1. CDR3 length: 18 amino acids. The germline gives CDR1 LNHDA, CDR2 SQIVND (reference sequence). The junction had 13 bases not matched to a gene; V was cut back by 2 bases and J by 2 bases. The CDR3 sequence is CASSIRGPRGQGAYEQYF. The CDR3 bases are TGTGCCAGTAGTATACGGGGACCACGGGGACAGGGCGCCTACGAGCAGTACTTC. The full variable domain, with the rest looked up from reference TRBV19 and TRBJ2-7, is DGGITQSPKYLFRKEGQNVTLSCEQNLNHDAMYWYRQDPGQGLRLIYYSQIVNDFQKGDIAEGYSVSREKKESFPLTVTSAQKNPTAFYLCASSIRGPRGQGAYEQYFGPGTRLTVT.

This CDR3 reads CASSFTRPGYSNQPQHF. CDR3 DNA: TGTGCCAGCAGTTTTACCCGACCGGGCTATAGCAATCAGCCCCAGCATTTT. The rearrangement joins TRBV27 to TRBJ1-5, with no clear D. The V gene lost 3 bases and the J gene lost 0 bases, with 15 bases spanning the gap. CDR1 MNHEY and CDR2 SMNVEV come from the germline V gene (reference sequence). This CDR3 contains 17 residues.